This T cell receptor (beta chain) was recorded in a study of blood T cell repertoires in COVID-19. Across about two dozen US areas, participants ranged in age from about 18 to 100 years. Authors' methods: How many nucleated cells were present was estimated from reference gene primer amplification. Using immunoSEQ multiplex PCR, the repertoire was profiled, and TCRdb retains in-frame clones only, with some absent. V, J and clone size were drawn from that table, and D and trimming were deduced from the DNA. The profile shows around 300,000 clones, around 90% of them singletons. Sequencing input: PBMCs or T cells enriched from blood (not recorded which). This receptor was taken from a woman aged 18-35 years with acute COVID-19.

The DNA of the CDR3 is TGTGCCAGCAGCTTGGGGGGAGCGAACACTGAAGCTTTCTTT. It codes for CASSLGGANTEAFF. The chain combines TRBV5-5 with TRBJ1-1; D unresolved. V was shortened by 0 bases and J by 1 base, with 7 bases between the two germline ends. Germline-derived CDR1 and CDR2 are SGHKS and YYEKEE (reference sequence). CDR3 size: 14 residues.